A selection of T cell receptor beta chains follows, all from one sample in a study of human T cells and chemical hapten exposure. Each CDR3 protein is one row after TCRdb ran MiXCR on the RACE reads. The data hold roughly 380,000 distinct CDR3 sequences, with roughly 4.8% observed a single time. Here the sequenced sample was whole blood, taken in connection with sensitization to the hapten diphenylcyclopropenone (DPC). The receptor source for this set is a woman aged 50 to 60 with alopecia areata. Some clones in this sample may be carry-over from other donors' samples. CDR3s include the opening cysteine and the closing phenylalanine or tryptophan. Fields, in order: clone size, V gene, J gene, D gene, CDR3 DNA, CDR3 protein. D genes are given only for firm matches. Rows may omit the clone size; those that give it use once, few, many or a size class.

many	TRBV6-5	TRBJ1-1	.	TGTGCCAGCAGCGAAGTGGCCCTCGGGAACACTGAAGCTTTCTTT	CASSEVALGNTEAFF
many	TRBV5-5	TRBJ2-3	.	TGTGCCAGCAGCGATATGGGGGATACGCAGTATTTT	CASSDMGDTQYF
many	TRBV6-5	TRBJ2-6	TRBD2	TGTGCCAGCAGTTCGGCTAGCGGGAGGTTATCTGGGGCCAACGTCCTGACTTTC	CASSSASGRLSGANVLTF
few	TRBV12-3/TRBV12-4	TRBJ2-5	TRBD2	TGTGCCAGCAGTTTGCCGACTAGCGGGAGGGCCGGGGAGACCCAGTACTTC	CASSLPTSGRAGETQYF
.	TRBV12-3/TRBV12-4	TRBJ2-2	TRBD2	TGTGCCAGCAGTTTAGCCGGGAGGGCCGGGGAGCTGCTTTTT	CASSLAGRAGELLF
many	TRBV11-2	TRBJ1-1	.	TGTGCCAGCAGCTTAGGGTTAGGGACCACTGAAGCTTTCTTT	CASSLGLGTTEAFF
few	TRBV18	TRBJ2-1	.	TGTGCCAGCTCCCAGGGGACACACAATGAGCAGTTCTTC	CASSQGTHNEQFF
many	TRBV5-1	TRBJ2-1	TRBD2	TGCGCCAGCAGCTGGACTAGCGGGAACAATGAGCAGTTCTTC	CASSWTSGNNEQFF
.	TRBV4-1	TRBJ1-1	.	TGCGCCAGCAGCCAAGAGCTTTCCCGCCAGCCCACTGAAGCTTTCTTT	CASSQELSRQPTEAFF
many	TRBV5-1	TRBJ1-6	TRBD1	TGCGCCAGCAGCCAATGGACAGGGAACAATTCACCCCTCCACTTT	CASSQWTGNNSPLHF
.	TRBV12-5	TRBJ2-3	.	TGTGCTAGTGGTTTGGTGGTTAGCCGTAGCACAGATACGCAGTATTTT	CASGLVVSRSTDTQYF
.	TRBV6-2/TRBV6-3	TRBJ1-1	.	TGTGCCAGCAGTTGGAGGGCAGGGAGCAAGCCCACTGAAGCTTTCTTT	CASSWRAGSKPTEAFF
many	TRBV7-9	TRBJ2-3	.	TGTGCCAGCAGCCCCAGGGACTTGAGCACAGATACGCAGTATTTT	CASSPRDLSTDTQYF
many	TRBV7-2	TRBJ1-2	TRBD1	TGTGCCAGCAGCCGGGGGGACAGGGGCTATGGCTACACCTTC	CASSRGDRGYGYTF
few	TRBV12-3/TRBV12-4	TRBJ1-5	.	TGTGCCAGCAGTTTGGAGAGGCTCAATCAGCCCCAGCATTTT	CASSLERLNQPQHF
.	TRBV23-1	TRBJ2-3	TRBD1	TGCGCCAACCCCTACTTCCAGGGGGCTTTCACAGATACGCAGTATTTT	CANPYFQGAFTDTQYF
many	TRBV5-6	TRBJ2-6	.	TGTGCCAGCAGCAGTACAGGGAGGAGAGAGTCCTCCGGGGCCAACGTCCTGACTTTC	CASSSTGRRESSGANVLTF
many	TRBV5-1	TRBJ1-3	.	TGCGCCAGCAGCACACAGGGTGCGAGCTCTGGAAACACCATATATTTT	CASSTQGASSGNTIYF
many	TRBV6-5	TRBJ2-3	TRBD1	TGTGCCAGCAGTCCCGGGACAGGGTGGACAGATACGCAGTATTTT	CASSPGTGWTDTQYF
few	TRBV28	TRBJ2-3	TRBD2	TGTGCCAGCAGTCTTCGGGAGGATCGGGATACGCAGTATTTT	CASSLREDRDTQYF
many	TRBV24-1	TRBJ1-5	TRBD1	TGTGCCACCAGTGACAGGGACAGGGGAGGTGTCAATCAGCCCCAGCATTTT	CATSDRDRGGVNQPQHF
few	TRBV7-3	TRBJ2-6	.	TGTGCCAGCAGTTCCTTCGGAGGTACCTCTGGGGCCAACGTCCTGACTTTC	CASSSFGGTSGANVLTF
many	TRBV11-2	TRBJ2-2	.	TGTGCCAGCAGCTTAGATCGACAGGGGGAGCTGTTTTTT	CASSLDRQGELFF
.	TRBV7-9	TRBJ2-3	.	TGTGCCAGCAGCTTCGACTTGACTAGCACAGATACGCAGTATTTT	CASSFDLTSTDTQYF
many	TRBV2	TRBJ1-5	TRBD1	TGTGCCAGCAGTGAAACACAGGGGGCACGACAGCCCCAGCATTTT	CASSETQGARQPQHF
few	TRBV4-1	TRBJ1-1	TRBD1	TGCGCCAGCAGGGACAGGGGGATGAACACTGAAGCTTTCTTT	CASRDRGMNTEAFF
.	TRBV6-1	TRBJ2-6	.	TGTGCCAGCAGTGAAGCGCGGCCTTCTGGGGCCAACGTCCTGACTTTC	CASSEARPSGANVLTF
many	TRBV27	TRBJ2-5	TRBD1	TGTGCCAGCAGTCCATGGACAGGAAAAGAGACCCAGTACTTC	CASSPWTGKETQYF
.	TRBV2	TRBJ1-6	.	TGTGCCAGCAGTGTGGGCAGGGTGAACTCACCCCTCCACTTT	CASSVGRVNSPLHF
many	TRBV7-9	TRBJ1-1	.	TGTGCCAGCAGCTTCCAGGTCACTGAAGCTTTCTTT	CASSFQVTEAFF
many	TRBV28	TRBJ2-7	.	TGTGCCAGCAGTTTTATGGAGCCGCCCTACGAGCAGTACTTC	CASSFMEPPYEQYF
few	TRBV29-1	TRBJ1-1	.	TGCAGCGTTAGAACCGGGGGGGATAACACTGAAGCTTTCTTT	CSVRTGGDNTEAFF
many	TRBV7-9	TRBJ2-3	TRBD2	TGTGCCAGCAGCCCAGGGGGTAGCGGGGGGCGTCGCACAGATACGCAGTATTTT	CASSPGGSGGRRTDTQYF
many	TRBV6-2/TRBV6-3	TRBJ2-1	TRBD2	TGTGCCAGCAGTTACATGCCGACTAGCGGGTTACTCTACAATGAGCAGTTCTTC	CASSYMPTSGLLYNEQFF
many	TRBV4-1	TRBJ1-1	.	TGCGCCAGCAGCCAAGTGGGCAGCCTCTCTGAAGCTTTCTTT	CASSQVGSLSEAFF
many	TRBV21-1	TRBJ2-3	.	TGTGCCAGCAGTTACTCGACAGGGAGGCCAGATACGCAGTATTTT	CASSYSTGRPDTQYF
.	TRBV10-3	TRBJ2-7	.	TGTGCCATCAGTGAGAACTACGAGCAGTACTTC	CAISENYEQYF
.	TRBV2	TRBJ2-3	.	TGTGCCAGCAAGGGAGATACGCAGTATTTT	CASKGDTQYF
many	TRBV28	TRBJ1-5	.	TGTGCCAGCAGTTTAGTAGGGCAGGGCGGCAATCAGCCCCAGCATTTT	CASSLVGQGGNQPQHF
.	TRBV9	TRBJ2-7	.	TGTGCCAGCAGCCCACCAAACTCCTACGAGCAGTACTTC	CASSPPNSYEQYF
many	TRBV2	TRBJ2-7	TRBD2	TGTGGAGGAGGAGGGACTAGCGGGAACGAGCAGTACTTC	CGGGGTSGNEQYF
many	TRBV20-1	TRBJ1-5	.	TGCAGTGCTAGAGAGCGGGGGCCCGTACTCTGCTATCAGCCCCAGCATTTT	CSARERGPVLCYQPQHF
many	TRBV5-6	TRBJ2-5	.	TGTGCCAGCAGCTCCCCTCCGGGTAGCACCGACCAAGAGACCCAGTACTTC	CASSSPPGSTDQETQYF
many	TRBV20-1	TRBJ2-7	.	TGCAGTGCCGAGCGGGCGGGGGCCCTCTACGAGCAGTACTTC	CSAERAGALYEQYF
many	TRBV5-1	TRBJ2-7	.	TGCGCCAGCAGCCTCCAAGCGGCAATTACCTACGAGCAGTACTTC	CASSLQAAITYEQYF
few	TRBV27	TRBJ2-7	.	TGTGCCAGCAGTTTCACCGGTGGGGGGCTATACGAGCAGTACTTC	CASSFTGGGLYEQYF
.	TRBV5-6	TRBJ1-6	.	TGTGCCAGCCAGGAAAGGGGGACTTCACCCCTCCACTTT	CASQERGTSPLHF
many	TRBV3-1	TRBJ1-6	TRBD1	TGTGCCAGCAGCATGGGGACAGGGGGGAATTCACCCCTCCACTTT	CASSMGTGGNSPLHF
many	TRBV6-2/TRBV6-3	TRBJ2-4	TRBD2	TGTGCCAGCAGTGACCCCGCATTAGCGGGACTAGCCAAAAACATTCAGTACTTC	CASSDPALAGLAKNIQYF
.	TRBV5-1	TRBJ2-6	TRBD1	TGCGCCAGCTTCCCCGGACAGGTCTCTGGGGCCAACGTCCTGACTTTC	CASFPGQVSGANVLTF
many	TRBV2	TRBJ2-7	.	TGTGCCAGCAGTGAAGCGACAATAGGGTTCTACGAGCAGTACTTC	CASSEATIGFYEQYF
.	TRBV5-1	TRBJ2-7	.	TGCGCCAGCAGCTTGGTTCCCCCTCACGACGAGCAGTACTTC	CASSLVPPHDEQYF
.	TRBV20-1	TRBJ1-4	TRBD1	TGCAGTGCTAGACCGGGGACAGGGGACGGTGAAAAACTGTTTTTT	CSARPGTGDGEKLFF
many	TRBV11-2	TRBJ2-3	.	TGTGCCAGCAGCTTAGGTGGGGGGGCCTCAGATACGCAGTATTTT	CASSLGGGASDTQYF
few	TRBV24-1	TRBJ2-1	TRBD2	TGTGCCACCAGTGATCTGGGACTAGCGGGAGGGAATGAGCAGTTCTTC	CATSDLGLAGGNEQFF